This T cell receptor beta chain was found in a study of OX40 agonist ivuxolimab in advanced cancers. Whole-study context: Ivuxolimab, an agonist antibody against OX40 (CD134), was given to patients. Enrolled patients in dose escalation had cancers that were hepatocellular carcinoma, melanoma, renal cell or head and neck cancer. Points from the study as a whole: Researchers report that CD8+ T cells had, on average, more expanded clones than CD4+.

A remark on this clone: The antigen is undetermined.

The assay was immunoSEQ multiplex PCR, and TCRdb's table has in-frame clones only and misses some. This table holds under 60,000 clones, 90% found once. Sequenced here: CD4+ or CD8+ T cells sorted from blood, sampled in a trial of the OX40 agonist ivuxolimab. The sequence derives from an adult with an advanced solid tumor such as melanoma, head and neck, liver or kidney cancer.

The CDR3 loop is CASSGQGIGGNQPQHF. For the CDR3, the DNA is TGTGCCAGCAGTGGCCAGGGGATAGGTGGCAATCAGCCCCAGCATTTT. V gene TRBV6-1 combines with J gene TRBJ1-5, with a weak D call TRBD1 (6 bases). The CDR3 length is 16 residues. Trimming took off 4 bases at V and 2 bases at J, with 15 bases between the two ends. Germline values: CDR1 MNHNS, CDR2 SASEGT.